What follows are 28 T cell receptor beta chains derived from one specimen sequenced in a study of breast tumors, draining lymph nodes, adjacent tissues. A single record per CDR3 protein comes from TCRdb applying MiXCR to the multiplex PCR reads. Of approximately 47,000 distinct CDR3 sequences in the sample, more than 20% are singletons; the top ten hold approximately 8%. The sample consisted of breast tumor tissue. The receptors stem from a female donor with breast cancer. Some clones in this sample may be carry-over from other donors' samples.

In this sample, this clonotype is medium-sized. This rearrangement joins TRBV20-1 to TRBJ1-5; D uncertain. Trimming pared 3 bases from V and 5 bases from J, leaving 11 bases between. CDR1 DFQATT and CDR2 SNEGSKA come from the germline V gene (reference sequence). The CDR3 contains 13 residues. The DNA for the CDR3 is TGCAGTGCTAGTCGGAGTGAAGATCAGCCCCAGCATTTT. Amino acids: CSASRSEDQPQHF.

This clonotype was seen repeatedly, ten times or more. The rearrangement joins TRBV20-1 to TRBJ1-5, with 9 bases that match TRBD1. CDR1 and CDR2 (germline): DFQATT, SNEGSKA (reference sequence). This CDR3 is built from 15 residues. The trim removed 3 bases at V and 7 bases at J, leaving 10 bases unmatched. This CDR3 reads CSASLGQGVGQPQHF. The CDR3 DNA reads as TGCAGTGCTAGTTTGGGACAGGGAGTCGGGCAGCCCCAGCATTTT.

V gene TRBV5-1 combines with J gene TRBJ1-1, with D unresolved. V was clipped by 0 bases and J by 5 bases, with 5 bases between them. Germline-derived CDR1 and CDR2 are SGHRS and YFSETQ. The CDR3 has 12 amino acids. CDR3 in amino acids: CASSLGWTEAFF. CDR3 nucleotide sequence: TGCGCCAGCAGCTTGGGTTGGACTGAAGCTTTCTTT. Full variable domain (rest looked up from reference TRBV5-1 and TRBJ1-1): KAGVTQTPRYLIKTRGQQVTLSCSPISGHRSVSWYQQTPGQGLQFLFEYFSETQRNKGNFPGRFSGRQFSNSRSEMNVSTLELGDSALYLCASSLGWTEAFFGQGTRLTVV.

In this sample, this clonotype turned up many times. V gene TRBV7-6 combines with J gene TRBJ1-3; D remains unclear. CDR1 and CDR2 from the germline V gene are SGHVS and FNYEAQ. With 5 bases removed from V and 8 bases from J, the gap between germline ends came to 10 bases. This CDR3 has 12 amino acids. CDR3 DNA sequence: TGTGCCAGCAGCCCAGACTTGCACACCATATATTTT. It yields the protein CASSPDLHTIYF.

This clonotype occurred many times. The chain carries TRBV28 and TRBJ2-1; no clear D gene. Per the germline V gene, CDR1 is MDHEN and CDR2 is SYDVKM. The CDR3 runs to 11 residues. V was trimmed by 2 bases and J by 9 bases, leaving 5 bases between them. CDR3 sequence: CASSLSSEQFF. In DNA form, the CDR3 reads TGTGCCAGCAGTTTAAGCAGTGAGCAGTTCTTC.

This clonotype was observed a few times. This sequence joins TRBV5-8 and TRBJ1-4; D uncertain. The germline V gene has CDR1 SGHTS and CDR2 YDEGEE. The CDR3 extends over 13 amino acids. Trimming stripped 4 bases from V and 6 bases from J, with 10 bases between. The CDR3 protein is CASSRPNYEKLFF. In DNA, the CDR3 is TGTGCCAGCAGCCGGCCAAATTATGAAAAACTGTTTTTT.

This clonotype is medium-sized within its sample. V is TRBV20-1 and J is TRBJ1-5, with no clear D. The germline V gene encodes CDR1 DFQATT and CDR2 SNEGSKA (reference sequence). This CDR3 has 13 residues. The V and J ends lost 1 base and 3 bases respectively, with 7 bases between them. The CDR3 bases are TGCAGTGCTAGAGCAGGTTTCAATCAGCCCCAGCATTTT. It is translated as CSARAGFNQPQHF.

This clonotype appeared many times. This rearrangement joins TRBV6-2 or TRBV6-3 to TRBJ2-7; possible D gene TRBD1, 7 bases. This CDR3 has 14 residues. The V gene's germline CDR1 is MNHEY and CDR2 SVGEGT. Trimming removed 2 bases from V and 4 bases from J, with 12 bases in between. CDR3 amino acids: CASSYGAGGYEQYF. For the CDR3, the DNA is TGTGCCAGCAGTTACGGGGCAGGGGGGTACGAGCAGTACTTC.

This rearrangement joins TRBV5-4 to TRBJ2-2; D not certain. Germline CDR1 is SGHNT and CDR2 is YYREEE (reference sequence). The CDR3 runs 11 residues. V lost 4 bases to trimming and J lost 8 bases, with 6 bases between them. The CDR3 reads CASSERGELFF. CDR3 DNA sequence: TGTGCCAGCAGCGAGAGGGGGGAGCTGTTTTTT.

A word on this clonotype: A much larger clone lies a single base off, so this may be a read error. This chain links TRBV7-8 with TRBJ2-2, with TRBD1 matching over 8 bases. Germline V CDR1 and CDR2: SGHVS, FQNEAQ. The V gene end was trimmed by 5 bases and the J gene end by 4 bases; junction bases not matched to a gene: 6. This CDR3 region has 15 residues. The CDR3 coding sequence is TGTGCCAGCAGCCTTCAGGGACAGGCCACCGGGGAGCTGTTTTTT. It yields the protein CASSLQGQATGELFF.

This clonotype was seen more than once but under ten times. The V call is TRBV28, the J call TRBJ2-1; 12 positions agree with TRBD2. The CDR3 has 18 amino acids. Germline loops: CDR1 MDHEN, CDR2 SYDVKM. The V gene end was trimmed by 5 bases and the J gene end by 0 bases; junction bases not matched to a gene: 8. The CDR3 region is CASSPIGLAGSSYNEQFF. CDR3 coding DNA: TGTGCCAGCAGTCCGATAGGACTAGCGGGGAGCTCCTACAATGAGCAGTTCTTC.

V and J are TRBV7-2 and TRBJ2-4; the D is unclear. V lost 7 bases and J 2 bases, leaving 12 bases between the germline ends. The CDR3 totals 14 residues. Germline V gene data show CDR1 as SGHTA and CDR2 as FQGNSA. DNA of the CDR3: TGTGCCAGCATCCGGGTAGGGACCAAAAACATTCAGTACTTC. Its protein product is CASIRVGTKNIQYF.

There are a few counts of this clonotype. V gene TRBV28 combines with J gene TRBJ2-3; 8 bases map to TRBD1. V lost 1 base, J lost 4 bases, and 7 bases stayed unmatched. In germline, CDR1 is MDHEN, CDR2 SYDVKM. CDR3 length: 16 residues. The CDR3, as DNA: TGTGCCAGCAGTTTATCAAGGACAGGGCGGGCAGATACGCAGTATTTT. This gives the protein CASSLSRTGRADTQYF.

This clonotype was found many times. The gene calls are TRBV7-8 and TRBJ1-6, with D possibly TRBD1 on 6 matching bases. This CDR3 is built from 13 residues. Germline CDR1 reads SGHVS; CDR2 reads FQNEAQ. Trimming took off 5 bases at V and 10 bases at J, with 12 bases between the two ends. The DNA for the CDR3 is TGTGCCAGCAGCGAAAACAGGGACTCACCCCTCCACTTT. Translation: CASSENRDSPLHF.

This clonotype was seen many times. The rearrangement links TRBV20-1 to TRBJ1-2; D is ambiguous. Trimming removed 0 bases from V and 3 bases from J, with 11 bases in between. This CDR3 region has 14 residues. Germline values: CDR1 DFQATT, CDR2 SNEGSKA (reference sequence). The CDR3 loop is CSARDSTGDYGYTF. CDR3 DNA: TGCAGTGCTAGAGATTCGACGGGAGACTATGGCTACACCTTC.

The chain is built from TRBV6-1 and TRBJ2-1, with 14 bases aligning to TRBD2. The CDR3 length is 15 residues. Germline assignment: CDR1 MNHNS and CDR2 SASEGT. The junction had 4 bases not matched to a gene; V was cut back by 8 bases and J by 4 bases. In DNA, the CDR3 is TGTGCCAGCTGGACTAGCGGGAGGCAATACAATGAGCAGTTCTTC. This translates into CASWTSGRQYNEQFF.

In this sample, this clonotype turned up a few times. CDR3 DNA: TGTGCCAGCAGCTCTCGGCAGGGGGCGACTAATGAAAAACTGTTTTTT. Its translation is CASSSRQGATNEKLFF. The chain combines TRBV5-5 with TRBJ1-4, with TRBD1 matching 8 bases. V lost 3 bases, J lost 2 bases, and 6 bases stayed unmatched. Germline-derived CDR1 and CDR2 are SGHKS and YYEKEE (reference sequence). The CDR3 length is 16 residues.

This clonotype has ten or more counts. The CDR3 DNA is TGCAGCGTTGAAGAAATGGGGGGGAATGAGCAGTTCTTC. Protein sequence: CSVEEMGGNEQFF. This chain links TRBV29-1 with TRBJ2-1; 7 positions match TRBD2. The ends lost 0 bases at V and 7 bases at J; junction bases unmatched: 3. The CDR3 is 13 residues long. The germline CDR1 and CDR2 sequences are SQVTM and ANQGSEA.

This clonotype was observed many times. This chain links TRBV4-1 with TRBJ2-1; D uncertain. The germline V gene has CDR1 MGHRA and CDR2 YSYEKL. This CDR3 is 12 amino acids long. Deletions cut 5 bases from V and 6 bases from J, with 8 bases between. CDR3 nucleotides: TGCGCCAGCAGCAGAGACGGCAATGAGCAGTTCTTC. This sequence encodes CASSRDGNEQFF.

To note about this clonotype: Just one base apart from a much larger clone, this may be a read error. The V and J genes are TRBV19 and TRBJ1-3; D not resolved. V gave up 8 bases and J gave up 0 bases, with 17 bases separating them. Germline V gene lookup returns CDR1 LNHDA and CDR2 SQIVND (reference sequence). The CDR3 sequence is 16 residues long. CDR3 region: CASCRKTQSSGNTIYF. CDR3 bases: TGTGCCAGTTGTAGAAAGACGCAAAGCTCTGGAAACACCATATATTTT.

The gene calls are TRBV19 and TRBJ1-1; D not resolved. The CDR3 contains 14 residues. Deletions cut 7 bases from V and 2 bases from J, with 14 bases between. Per the germline V gene, CDR1 is LNHDA and CDR2 is SQIVND (reference sequence). The CDR3 DNA reads as TGTGCCAGTACCTTCACCGGCAGAAACACTGAAGCTTTCTTT. Translating gives CASTFTGRNTEAFF.

Concerning this clonotype itself: It may be a read error: a sequence one base away is much more abundant. The gene calls are TRBV29-1 and TRBJ2-3, with 9 bases that match TRBD2. CDR1 is SQVTM, CDR2 ANQGSEA, per germline. This CDR3 is 15 amino acids long. The CDR3 region is CSAPTTSGITDTRYF. The DNA for the CDR3 is TGCAGCGCCCCTACGACTAGCGGAATAACAGATACGCGGTATTTT.

The sample holds a few counts of this clonotype. This could be a read error, since a much larger clone is one nucleotide away. The rearrangement joins TRBV6-1 to TRBJ2-7; possibly TRBD2 for D (6 bases). V lost 7 bases and J lost 7, with 20 bases in between. CDR3 size: 14 residues. Germline-derived CDR1 and CDR2 are MNHNS and SASEGT. The CDR3 sequence: CASNTGTVTGEQYF. For the CDR3, the DNA is TGTGCCAGCAACACCGGGACTGTTACTGGAGAGCAGTACTTC.

By share, this clonotype ranks as medium-sized. The V call is TRBV20-1, the J call TRBJ2-3, with 9 bases identical to TRBD2. V shed 1 base, J shed 4 bases, and the junction held 9 bases outside the gene matches. CDR1 DFQATT and CDR2 SNEGSKA come from the germline V gene (reference sequence). This CDR3 is 16 amino acids long. The CDR3 bases are TGCAGTGCTAGAGTGGGCGGCGGGAGGGCCCCAGATACGCAGTATTTT. This translates into CSARVGGGRAPDTQYF.

This clonotype was found many times. The gene calls are TRBV30 and TRBJ1-4, with unresolved D. V was shortened by 3 bases and J by 7 bases, with 15 bases between the two germline ends. Germline assignment: CDR1 GTSNPN and CDR2 SVGIG (reference sequence). The CDR3 has 14 residues. In DNA, the CDR3 is TGTGCCTGGAGCAAACGGGCAGCGACTGAAAAACTGTTTTTT. This encodes CAWSKRAATEKLFF.

The sample holds many counts of this clonotype. The J gene is TRBJ2-3, the V gene TRBV5-1; D is possibly TRBD1 (6 bases). The CDR3 loop spans 14 amino acids. Germline V gene sequence: CDR1 SGHRS, CDR2 YFSETQ. V lost 7 bases to trimming and J lost 0 bases, with 12 bases between them. For the CDR3, the DNA is TGCGCCAGCCGACAGGCGGCCAGCACAGATACGCAGTATTTT. Its translation: CASRQAASTDTQYF.

The chain joins TRBV4-1 to TRBJ2-6; TRBD1 matches at 12 bases. This CDR3 comprises 20 residues. Germline CDR1 is MGHRA and CDR2 is YSYEKL. Trimming took 0 bases from V and 3 from J; bases not matched to a gene: 9. The CDR3 coding sequence is TGCGCCAGCAGCCAAGATCGTGGGACAGGGGGCGCGAGTGGGGCCAACGTCCTGACTTTC. The encoded protein is CASSQDRGTGGASGANVLTF.

The table lists this clonotype with many counts. The chain has TRBV9 and TRBJ2-7; tentatively, D is TRBD1 (5 bases). Trimming took off 0 bases at V and 1 base at J, with 5 bases between the two ends. The CDR3 contains 13 residues. Germline-derived CDR1 and CDR2 are SGDLS and YYNGEE. The CDR3 spells CASSVEGSYEQYF. As DNA, the CDR3 is TGTGCCAGCAGCGTAGAGGGGTCCTACGAGCAGTACTTC.